The present entry profiles one TCR beta chain with its context. The table came from immunoSEQ multiplex PCR; TCRdb's copy has only in-frame clones and leaves some out. The sample holds fewer than 850,000 clones; 90% to 97% are singletons and the top ten take less than 0.3%. This sample was taken from a study of shared clonotypes between healthy human individuals. CD45RO negativity and positive selection for CCR7 defined naive CD8 cells, a population that excluded terminally differentiated effector memory CD45RA+ cells. Looked up from germline, CDR1 is SEHNR and CDR2 is FQNEAQ (reference sequence). CDR3 length equals 12 residues. V was trimmed by 2 bases and J by 8 bases, leaving 9 bases between them.

The sequencing sample was made of naive CD8+ T cells sorted from blood. The gene calls are TRBV7-9 and TRBJ1-1; no definite D call. The receptor was derived from a man in his thirties or forties in good health. The CDR3 DNA is TGTGCCAGCAGCTTACTGAGCCCGGAAGCTTTCTTT. Protein sequence: CASSLLSPEAFF.